The 11 T cell receptor beta chains presented below share a single source sample, sequenced in a study of T cell repertoires in cytomegalovirus infection. TCRdb re-called the reads through MiXCR, storing one row per CDR3 protein. Of fewer than 200,000 distinct CDR3 sequences in the sample, 15% to 20% were seen once. Sequencing used PBMCs. Source of these receptors: a human donor in good health (CMV status not recorded). Some clones in this sample may be carry-over from other donors' samples.

There are a few counts of this clonotype. The chain carries TRBV6-1 and TRBJ1-2; D remains ambiguous. Germline V CDR1 and CDR2: MNHNS, SASEGT. The V end lost 0 bases, the J end lost 0 bases, and 8 bases lay between the germline ends. The CDR3 is 15 residues long. The CDR3 DNA follows: TGTGCCAGCAGTGAAGCGAGTGGGGCTAACTATGGCTACACCTTC. As protein: CASSEASGANYGYTF.

Many counts were recorded for this clonotype. The V gene is TRBV5-6, the J gene TRBJ2-1, with D perhaps given as TRBD1 or TRBD2 (5 bases each). This CDR3 region has 13 residues. Germline V gene lookup returns CDR1 SGHDT and CDR2 YYEEEE. The V end lost 0 bases, the J end lost 16 bases, and 17 bases lay between the germline ends. The CDR3 spells CASSLDSRDRGFF. The CDR3 bases are TGTGCCAGCAGCTTGGACAGTCGGGACCGAGGATTCTTC.

This clonotype was seen at least ten times. This chain connects TRBV6-2 or TRBV6-3 to TRBJ2-7; 8 positions match TRBD1. The trim removed 5 bases at V and 4 bases at J, leaving 1 base unmatched. Germline V gene lookup returns CDR1 MNHEY and CDR2 SVGEGT. This CDR3 contains 12 residues. CDR3 sequence: CASSGDRYEQYF. DNA for the CDR3: TGTGCCAGCAGTGGGGACAGGTACGAGCAGTACTTC.

The gene calls are TRBV12-3 or TRBV12-4 and TRBJ2-2; unclear D gene. Deletions cut 3 bases from V and 4 bases from J, with 6 bases between. CDR3 length equals 13 residues. The CDR3 DNA sequence: TGTGCCAGCAGTTTTTCGAGCACCGGGGAGCTGTTTTTT. As protein: CASSFSSTGELFF.

This clonotype was counted between two and nine times. The genes are TRBV5-1 and TRBJ1-1; unclear D gene. Trimming left V 0 bases short and J 2 bases short, with 14 bases between. The CDR3 has 16 amino acids. The germline gives CDR1 SGHRS, CDR2 YFSETQ. DNA for the CDR3: TGCGCCAGCAGCTTGGGCCGGGGTAGAACTAACACTGAAGCTTTCTTT. Its protein product is CASSLGRGRTNTEAFF.

This clonotype was recorded a few times. The chain links TRBV12-3 or TRBV12-4 to TRBJ2-2, with a possible D match to TRBD2 (5 bases). This CDR3 is 16 amino acids long. Trimming pared 3 bases from V and 6 bases from J, leaving 17 bases between. This CDR3 is CASSFVSLAGPGELFF. The DNA for the CDR3 is TGTGCCAGCAGTTTTGTTTCGTTGGCGGGCCCCGGGGAGCTGTTTTTT.

This chain connects TRBV6-8 to TRBJ1-1, with D unclear. There are 14 residues in the CDR3. Trimming shortened V by 5 bases and J by 5 bases, and 15 bases separated the two germline ends. The germline V gene has CDR1 MNHGY and CDR2 SAAAGT. The CDR3 here is CASSKRAVLTEAFF. In nucleotides, the CDR3 is TGTGCCAGCAGTAAAAGGGCTGTCCTAACTGAAGCTTTCTTT.

This clonotype came up a few times. One junction end disagrees with the germline gene, perhaps due to a read error. This chain links TRBV27 with TRBJ1-1, with 10 bases fitting TRBD1. This CDR3 region has 14 residues. CDR1 is MNHEY, CDR2 SMNVEV, per germline (reference sequence). The CDR3 nucleotides read TGTGCCAGCCGTTTGGGGGTGACAGGGGGCGACGCTTTCTTT. Amino acid sequence: CASRLGVTGGDAFF.

The rearrangement uses TRBV4-2 and TRBJ2-4, with D possibly being TRBD1 (5 bases). Trimming cost V 4 bases and J 9 bases, with 19 bases left between them. The CDR3 runs 15 residues. The V gene's germline CDR1 is LGHNA and CDR2 YNFKEQ. The CDR3 region is CASSLEILTAGIQYF. As DNA, the CDR3 is TGTGCCAGCAGCCTCGAGATCCTGACAGCTGGCATTCAGTACTTC.

This clonotype appeared many times. The CDR3 protein is CSASPFTREGADTQYF. The CDR3 nucleotides read TGCAGTGCTAGCCCTTTTACGCGGGAGGGCGCAGATACGCAGTATTTT. This chain connects TRBV20-1 to TRBJ2-3; TRBD2 matches 9 bases. Germline-derived CDR1 and CDR2 are DFQATT and SNEGSKA (reference sequence). This CDR3 comprises 16 residues. The V segment lost 3 bases and the J segment 4 bases; nucleotides outside the gene matches: 11.

This clonotype was seen a handful of times. This sequence joins TRBV10-2 and TRBJ2-3; 7 nucleotides agree with TRBD2. The germline V gene encodes CDR1 WSHSY and CDR2 SAAADI. The ends lost 8 bases at V and 3 bases at J; junction bases unmatched: 14. The CDR3 runs 16 residues. Written as DNA, the CDR3 is TGCGCCAGCCGAGTGTGGGAGGGTAGGGCGACAGATACGCAGTATTTT. Protein product: CASRVWEGRATDTQYF.